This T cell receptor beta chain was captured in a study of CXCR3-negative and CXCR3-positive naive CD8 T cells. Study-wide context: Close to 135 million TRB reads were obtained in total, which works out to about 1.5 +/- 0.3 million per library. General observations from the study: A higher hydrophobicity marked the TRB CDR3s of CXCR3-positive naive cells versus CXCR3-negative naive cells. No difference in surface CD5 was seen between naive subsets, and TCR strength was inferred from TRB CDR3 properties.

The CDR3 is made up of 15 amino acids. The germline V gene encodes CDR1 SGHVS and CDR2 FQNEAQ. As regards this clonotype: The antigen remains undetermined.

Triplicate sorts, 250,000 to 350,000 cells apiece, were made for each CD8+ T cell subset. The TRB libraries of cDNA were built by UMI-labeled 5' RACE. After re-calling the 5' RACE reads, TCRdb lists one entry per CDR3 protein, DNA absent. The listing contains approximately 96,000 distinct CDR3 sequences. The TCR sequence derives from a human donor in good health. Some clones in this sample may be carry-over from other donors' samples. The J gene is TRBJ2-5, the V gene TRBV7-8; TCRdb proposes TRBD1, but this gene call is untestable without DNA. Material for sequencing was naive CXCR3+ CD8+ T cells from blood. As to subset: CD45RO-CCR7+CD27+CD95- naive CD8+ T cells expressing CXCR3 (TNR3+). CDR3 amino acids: CASSPYPGTAETQYF.